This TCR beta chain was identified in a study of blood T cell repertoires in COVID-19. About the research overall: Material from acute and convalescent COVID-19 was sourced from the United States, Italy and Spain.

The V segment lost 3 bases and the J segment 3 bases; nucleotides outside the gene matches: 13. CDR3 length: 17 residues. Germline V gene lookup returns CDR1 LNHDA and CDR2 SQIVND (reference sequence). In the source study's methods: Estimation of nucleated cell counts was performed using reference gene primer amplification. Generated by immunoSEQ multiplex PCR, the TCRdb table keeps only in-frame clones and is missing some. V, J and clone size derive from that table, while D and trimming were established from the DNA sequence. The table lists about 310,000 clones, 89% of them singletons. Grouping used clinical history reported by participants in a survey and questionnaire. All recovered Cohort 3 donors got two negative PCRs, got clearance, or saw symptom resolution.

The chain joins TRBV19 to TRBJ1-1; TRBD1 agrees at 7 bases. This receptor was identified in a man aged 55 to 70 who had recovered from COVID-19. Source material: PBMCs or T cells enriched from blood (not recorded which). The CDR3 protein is CASSIPRGRRGDTEAFF. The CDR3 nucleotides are TGTGCCAGTAGTATCCCTAGGGGGCGGCGTGGGGACACTGAAGCTTTCTTT. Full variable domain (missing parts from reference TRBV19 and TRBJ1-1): DGGITQSPKYLFRKEGQNVTLSCEQNLNHDAMYWYRQDPGQGLRLIYYSQIVNDFQKGDIAEGYSVSREKKESFPLTVTSAQKNPTAFYLCASSIPRGRRGDTEAFFGQGTRLTVV.